A single sample is the source of the 7 T cell receptor beta chains below, sequenced in a study of shared clonotypes between healthy human individuals. As defined, naive CD8 cells were CD45RO-negative and positively selected for CCR7, with terminally differentiated effector memory CD45RA+ cells excluded. TCRdb's table, derived via immunoSEQ multiplex PCR, lists solely in-frame clones and lacks some. The profile covers nearly 2 million clones, with 85% to 95% appearing a single time and 1% to 1.5% taken by the ten largest. Sequences were obtained from naive CD8+ T cells sorted from blood. The receptors were gathered from a man between 18 and 29 years old in good health.

This sequence joins TRBV5-6 and TRBJ1-2; 7 nucleotides agree with TRBD1. V trimming: 3 bases; J trimming: 3 bases; junction bases outside the gene matches: 5. Looked up from germline, CDR1 is SGHDT and CDR2 is YYEEEE. The CDR3 covers 14 residues. The CDR3 DNA is TGTGCCAGCAGCTCTACAGGGGACTACTATGGCTACACCTTC. Amino acids: CASSSTGDYYGYTF.

This chain links TRBV5-6 with TRBJ2-5; no definite D call. This CDR3 is 13 amino acids long. V was clipped by 2 bases and J by 2 bases, with 7 bases between them. CDR1 and CDR2 (germline): SGHDT, YYEEEE. The CDR3 sequence: CASSFDEQETQYF. In DNA, the CDR3 is TGTGCCAGCAGCTTCGACGAACAAGAGACCCAGTACTTC.

The chain carries TRBV5-1 and TRBJ2-3; D is undetermined. The CDR3 totals 16 residues. CDR1 SGHRS and CDR2 YFSETQ come from the germline V gene. V lost 3 bases and J 4 bases, leaving 18 bases between the germline ends. The CDR3 DNA is TGCGCCAGCAGCTCCTTCGGGCCCCACCCCCCAGATACGCAGTATTTT. Translation gives CASSSFGPHPPDTQYF.

The chain employs TRBV5-4 and TRBJ2-1; weak D call: TRBD2 (6 bases). The CDR3 has 13 residues. Germline CDR1 reads SGHNT; CDR2 reads YYREEE (reference sequence). V shed 7 bases and J shed 4 bases, with 12 bases lying between them. CDR3 sequence (DNA): TGTGCCAGCGCGGGACTCAATTACAATGAGCAGTTCTTC. It encodes CASAGLNYNEQFF.

This chain links TRBV6-5 with TRBJ2-1, with D perhaps TRBD2 (5 bases). The CDR3 covers 12 residues. V was clipped by 5 bases and J by 12 bases, with 14 bases between them. Per germline, CDR1 MNHEY and CDR2 SVGAGI. CDR3 nucleotide sequence: TGTGCCAGCAGTCCAATTTCAGGAGGGCAGTTCTTC. This translates into CASSPISGGQFF.

This rearrangement joins TRBV11-2 to TRBJ1-1; D remains unclear. Germline CDR1 and CDR2: SGHAT and FQNNGV. The CDR3 is made up of 12 amino acids. Deletions cut 1 base from V and 7 bases from J, with 7 bases between. CDR3 nucleotide sequence: TGTGCCAGCAGCTTAGTCGGCAGTGAAGCTTTCTTT. It codes for CASSLVGSEAFF.

This clone was detected a few times. In DNA, the CDR3 is TGCGCCAGCAGCCATCTGGGGGAAAGCACTGAAGCTTTCTTT. Its translation is CASSHLGESTEAFF. The J gene is TRBJ1-1, the V gene TRBV4-1; the D gene is possibly TRBD1 (5 bases). Germline-derived CDR1 and CDR2 are MGHRA and YSYEKL. This CDR3 region has 14 residues. V gave up 3 bases and J gave up 4 bases, with 12 bases separating them.